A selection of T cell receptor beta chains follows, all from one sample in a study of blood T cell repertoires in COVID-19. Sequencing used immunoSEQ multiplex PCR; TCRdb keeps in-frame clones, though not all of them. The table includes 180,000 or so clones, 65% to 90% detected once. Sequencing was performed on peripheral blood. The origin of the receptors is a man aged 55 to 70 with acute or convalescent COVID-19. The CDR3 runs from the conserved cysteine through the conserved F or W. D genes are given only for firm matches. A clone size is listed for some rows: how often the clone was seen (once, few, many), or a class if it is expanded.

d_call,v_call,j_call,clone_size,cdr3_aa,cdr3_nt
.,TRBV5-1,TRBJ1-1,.,CASSPQGLKTEAFF,TGCGCCAGCAGCCCACAGGGATTGAAAACTGAAGCTTTCTTT
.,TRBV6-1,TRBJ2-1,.,CASSASEASYNEQFF,TGTGCCAGCAGTGCCAGTGAGGCCTCCTACAATGAGCAGTTCTTC
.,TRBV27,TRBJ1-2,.,CASSIDSNYGYTF,TGTGCCAGCAGTATCGACAGTAACTATGGCTACACCTTC
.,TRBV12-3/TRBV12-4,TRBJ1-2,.,CASSLSGIGGYTF,TGTGCCAGCAGTTTGTCGGGAATCGGCGGCTACACCTTC
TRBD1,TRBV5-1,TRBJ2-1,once,CASSPGNRGRGGDEQFF,TGCGCCAGCAGCCCAGGTAACAGGGGGAGAGGTGGAGATGAGCAGTTCTTC
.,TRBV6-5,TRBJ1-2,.,CASSYGPDGYTF,TGTGCCAGCAGTTACGGGCCGGATGGCTACACCTTC
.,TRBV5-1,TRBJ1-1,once,CASSPEPGAGEAFF,TGCGCCAGCAGCCCCGAACCAGGGGCTGGTGAAGCTTTCTTT
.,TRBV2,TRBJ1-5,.,CASRGEVERQPQHF,TGTGCCAGCAGGGGGGAGGTCGAAAGGCAGCCCCAGCATTTT
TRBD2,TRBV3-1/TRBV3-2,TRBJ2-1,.,CASSQDVGTSGRHEQFF,TGTGCCAGCAGCCAAGATGTCGGGACTAGCGGGAGGCATGAGCAGTTCTTC
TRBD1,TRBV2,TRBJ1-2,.,CASSRTGDGYTF,TGTGCCAGCAGTCGTACAGGGGACGGCTACACCTTC
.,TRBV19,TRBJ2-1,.,CASSIAHRASYNEQFF,TGTGCCAGTAGTATAGCCCACAGGGCCTCCTACAATGAGCAGTTCTTC
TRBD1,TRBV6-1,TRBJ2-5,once,CASSEGTGGQETQYF,TGTGCCAGCAGTGAGGGGACAGGGGGCCAAGAGACCCAGTACTTC
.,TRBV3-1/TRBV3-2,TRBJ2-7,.,CASSPWRGDSYEQYF,TGTGCCAGCAGCCCCTGGAGAGGCGACTCCTACGAGCAGTACTTC
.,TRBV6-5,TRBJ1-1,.,CASSSTRAGGGTEAFF,TGTGCCAGCAGTTCCACCCGGGCGGGGGGCGGCACTGAAGCTTTCTTT
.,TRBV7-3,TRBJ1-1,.,CASSISPGSITEAFF,TGTGCCAGCAGCATTTCCCCAGGGTCTATTACTGAAGCTTTCTTT
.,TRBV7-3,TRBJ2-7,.,CASSLDAGPQYF,TGTGCCAGCAGCTTAGACGCGGGTCCGCAGTACTTC
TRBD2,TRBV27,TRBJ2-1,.,CASRLAGAGNEQFF,TGTGCCAGCAGGCTAGCGGGAGCGGGCAATGAGCAGTTCTTC
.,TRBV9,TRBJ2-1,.,CASSGLTGLDEQFF,TGTGCCAGCAGCGGGCTGACAGGATTGGATGAGCAGTTCTTC
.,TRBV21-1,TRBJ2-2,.,CASSKLQREPGELFF,TGTGCCAGCAGCAAACTCCAGCGGGAGCCCGGGGAGCTGTTTTTT
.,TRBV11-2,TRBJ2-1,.,CASSLDQNEQFF,TGTGCCAGCAGCTTAGATCAGAATGAGCAGTTCTTC
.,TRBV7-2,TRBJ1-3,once,CASSSPPGNTIYF,TGTGCCAGCAGCTCCCCCCCGGGAAACACCATATATTTT
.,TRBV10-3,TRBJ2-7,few,CAISASYEQYF,TGTGCCATCAGTGCGTCCTACGAGCAGTACTTC
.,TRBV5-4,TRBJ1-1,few,CASSPPTGWSTEAFF,TGTGCCAGCAGCCCACCCACAGGGTGGAGCACTGAAGCTTTCTTT